This passage covers 5 T cell receptor beta chains from one sample sequenced in a study of response to subunit inactivated influenza vaccine listed by TCRdb under 2018. Libraries were prepared through RT-PCR. The instrument given in TCRdb is Illumina HiSeq 2500. Using fastp trimming at Q25 and MiXCR clonotype assembly, TCRdb reanalyzed the public sequencing data and kept in-frame beta chains. Entries that share a CDR3 protein sequence are merged under the most common genes and DNA. The table for this sample lists about 650,000 distinct CDR3 sequences; about 15% of them were counted only once. The biggest ten clones account for 11% of the sample. The source material was PBMCs from blood, sampled 11 to 12 days after vaccination. These receptors originate from a man aged 45-65 years who received an inactivated influenza vaccine. Donor details come from another sample of the same person, matched by shared clones.

The chain uses TRBV2 and TRBJ2-3, with 12 bases identical to TRBD2. The CDR3 has 17 amino acids. Germline-derived CDR1 and CDR2 are SNHLY and FYNNEI. J was trimmed by 5 bases and V by 0 bases; bases with no gene match: 6. CDR3 loop: CASSEAPSGGGKDTQYF. The CDR3 coding sequence is TGTGCCAGCAGTGAAGCGCCTAGCGGGGGGGGCAAAGATACGCAGTATTTT. The full variable domain, rest sourced from reference TRBV2 and TRBJ2-3, is EPEVTQTPSHQVTQMGQEVILRCVPISNHLYFYWYRQILGQKVEFLVSFYNNEISEKSEIFDDQFSVERPDGSNFTLKIRSTKLEDSAMYFCASSEAPSGGGKDTQYFGPGTRLTVL.

As DNA, the CDR3 is TGTGCCAGCAGTGAAGTGATGTGGGGTTTAGCCAAAAACATTCAGTACTTC. Translated: CASSEVMWGLAKNIQYF. The chain carries TRBV6-1 and TRBJ2-4, with D unresolved. The V and J ends lost 1 base and 0 bases respectively, with 13 bases between them. This CDR3 comprises 17 residues. CDR1 is MNHNS, CDR2 SASEGT, per germline.

The chain recombines TRBV10-3 with TRBJ1-1, with D unresolved. The CDR3 is 13 residues long. Germline-derived CDR1 and CDR2 are ENHRY and SYGVKD. Trimming cost V 7 bases and J 0 bases, with 9 bases left between them. The CDR3 DNA reads as TGTGCCATCAAGAAAGATTTGAACACTGAAGCTTTCTTT. It encodes CAIKKDLNTEAFF.

This clonotype has at least ten counts. V is TRBV7-9 and J is TRBJ1-2; D is ambiguous. V lost 6 bases, J lost 6 bases, and 8 bases lay in between. The CDR3 runs to 11 residues. Looked up from germline, CDR1 is SEHNR and CDR2 is FQNEAQ (reference sequence). In DNA, the CDR3 is TGTGCCAGCAGTTACGGGGATGGCTACACCTTC. Amino acids: CASSYGDGYTF.

The chain uses TRBV28 and TRBJ2-1; the match to TRBD2 covers 13 bases. Trimming at V came to 5 bases and at J to 10 bases, leaving 11 bases not matched to a gene. Germline V gene data show CDR1 as MDHEN and CDR2 as SYDVKM. This CDR3 contains 16 residues. The chain's CDR3 is CASSPWGTSGKWEQFF. In DNA form, the CDR3 reads TGTGCCAGCAGTCCATGGGGGACTAGCGGGAAGTGGGAGCAGTTCTTC.